A selection of T cell receptor beta chains follows, all from one sample in a study of CD8+ T cells in alopecia areata. The assay was immunoSEQ multiplex PCR, and TCRdb's table has in-frame clones only and misses some. The repertoire holds hundreds of thousands of clones, roughly two fifths seen once, with roughly 0.45% in the top ten. The specimen comprised CD4+ T cells sorted from blood, sampled around week 31, from a patient treated with tofacitinib. The receptors originated from a human donor with alopecia areata. The CDR3 runs from the conserved cysteine through the conserved F or W. D genes are given only for firm matches. The size of a clone is reported for some rows only, either as once, few or many, or as a class for expanded clones.

j_call	v_call	clone_size	d_call	cdr3_aa	cdr3_nt
TRBJ2-3	TRBV14	few	.	CASSQGTVADTQYF	TGTGCCAGCAGCCAAGGGACAGTGGCAGATACGCAGTATTTT
TRBJ2-1	TRBV11-2	.	TRBD2	CASHLGRERQFF	TGTGCCAGCCACCTGGGGAGGGAGCGGCAGTTCTTC
TRBJ2-7	TRBV5-6	.	TRBD1	CASSSGTGRYEQYF	TGTGCCAGCAGCTCGGGGACAGGGAGGTACGAGCAGTACTTC
TRBJ1-2	TRBV5-6	.	.	CASSPRTHYGYTF	TGTGCCAGCAGCCCCCGAACCCACTATGGCTACACCTTC
TRBJ2-6	TRBV2	.	TRBD1	CASSWTGGTGANVLTF	TGTGCCAGCAGCTGGACAGGGGGAACAGGGGCCAACGTCCTGACTTTC
TRBJ2-5	TRBV7-6	.	.	CASSLGWFRGGETQYF	TGTGCCAGCAGCTTAGGCTGGTTCAGGGGCGGTGAGACCCAGTACTTC
TRBJ2-3	TRBV9	few	TRBD2	CASSLSGGPTDTQYF	TGTGCCAGCAGCCTGAGCGGGGGGCCCACAGATACGCAGTATTTT
TRBJ2-3	TRBV10-1	few	.	CASSEAVQTSTDTQYF	TGCGCCAGCAGTGAAGCCGTACAGACTAGCACAGATACGCAGTATTTT
TRBJ1-1	TRBV6-1	many	.	CASFRLMNTEAFF	TGTGCCAGCTTTAGGCTCATGAACACTGAAGCTTTCTTT
TRBJ1-1	TRBV6-6	.	TRBD1	CASSPGTGGHTEAFF	TGTGCCAGCAGTCCCGGGACAGGGGGCCACACTGAAGCTTTCTTT
TRBJ2-7	TRBV14	few	TRBD1	CASSPGDRDYEQYF	TGTGCCAGCAGCCCGGGGGACAGGGACTACGAGCAGTACTTC
TRBJ1-2	TRBV5-6	.	TRBD1	CASSLRQGGYTF	TGTGCCAGCAGCTTGAGACAGGGCGGCTACACCTTC
TRBJ2-2	TRBV4-1	.	.	CASSRRLGDTGELFF	TGCGCCAGCAGCCGTCGCCTAGGGGACACCGGGGAGCTGTTTTTT
TRBJ2-1	TRBV2	few	TRBD1	CASSGTGGGNEQFF	TGTGCCAGCAGCGGGACAGGGGGAGGGAATGAGCAGTTCTTC
TRBJ2-5	TRBV5-1	few	TRBD2	CASSLSGGTTVETQYF	TGCGCCAGCAGCTTAAGCGGGGGGACCACCGTGGAGACCCAGTACTTC
TRBJ1-5	TRBV5-6	.	.	CASSSWGAQPQHF	TGTGCCAGCAGCTCTTGGGGGGCTCAGCCCCAGCATTTT
TRBJ1-1	TRBV29-1	few	.	CSVVGVMNTEAFF	TGCAGCGTTGTGGGGGTCATGAACACTGAAGCTTTCTTT
TRBJ2-7	TRBV7-9	few	TRBD1	CASSRQGSTREQYF	TGTGCCAGCAGCAGACAGGGGTCGACTAGGGAGCAGTACTTC
TRBJ2-7	TRBV9	once	.	CASSVSTDSYEQYF	TGTGCCAGCAGCGTATCGACAGACTCCTACGAGCAGTACTTC
TRBJ1-6	TRBV6-5	few	TRBD1	CASRTGTDSPLHF	TGTGCCAGCAGGACAGGGACTGATTCACCCCTCCACTTT
TRBJ1-3	TRBV14	many	.	CASSRFGSSGNTIYF	TGTGCCAGCAGCCGTTTCGGCAGCTCTGGAAACACCATATATTTT
TRBJ2-1	TRBV14	few	TRBD2	CASSQHRLAGGKDEQFF	TGTGCCAGCAGCCAACACAGACTAGCGGGAGGGAAGGATGAGCAGTTCTTC